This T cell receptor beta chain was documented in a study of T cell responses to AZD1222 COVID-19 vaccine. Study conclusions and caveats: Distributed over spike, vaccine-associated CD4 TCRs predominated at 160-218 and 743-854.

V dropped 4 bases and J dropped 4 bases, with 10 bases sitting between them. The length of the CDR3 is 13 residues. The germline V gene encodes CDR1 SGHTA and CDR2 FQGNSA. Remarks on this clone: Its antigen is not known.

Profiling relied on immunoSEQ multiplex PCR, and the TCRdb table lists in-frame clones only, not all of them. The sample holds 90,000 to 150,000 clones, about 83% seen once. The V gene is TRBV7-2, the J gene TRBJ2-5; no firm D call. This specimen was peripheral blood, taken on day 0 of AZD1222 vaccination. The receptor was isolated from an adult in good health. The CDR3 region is CASSSQPGETQYF. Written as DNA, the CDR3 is TGTGCCAGCAGCTCCCAGCCGGGAGAGACCCAGTACTTC.